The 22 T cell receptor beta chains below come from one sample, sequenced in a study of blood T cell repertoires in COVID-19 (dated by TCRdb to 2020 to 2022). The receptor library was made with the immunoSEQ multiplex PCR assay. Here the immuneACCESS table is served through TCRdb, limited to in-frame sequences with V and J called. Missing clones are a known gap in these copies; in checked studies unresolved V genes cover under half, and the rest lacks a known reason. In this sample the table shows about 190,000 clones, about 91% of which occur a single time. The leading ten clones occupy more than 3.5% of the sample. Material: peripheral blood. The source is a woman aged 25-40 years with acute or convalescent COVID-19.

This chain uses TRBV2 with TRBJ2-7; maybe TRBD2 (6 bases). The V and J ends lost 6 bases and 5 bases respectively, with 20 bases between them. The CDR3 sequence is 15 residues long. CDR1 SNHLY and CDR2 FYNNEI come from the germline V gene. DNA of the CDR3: TGTGCCAGCAGAAAGGGTAGCGGCCTTTTGAACGAGCAGTACTTC. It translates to CASRKGSGLLNEQYF.

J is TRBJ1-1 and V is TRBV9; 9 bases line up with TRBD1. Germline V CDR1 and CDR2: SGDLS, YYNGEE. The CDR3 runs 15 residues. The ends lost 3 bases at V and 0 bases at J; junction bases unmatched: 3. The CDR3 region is CASSATGGMNTEAFF. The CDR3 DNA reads TGTGCCAGCAGCGCGACAGGGGGAATGAACACTGAAGCTTTCTTT.

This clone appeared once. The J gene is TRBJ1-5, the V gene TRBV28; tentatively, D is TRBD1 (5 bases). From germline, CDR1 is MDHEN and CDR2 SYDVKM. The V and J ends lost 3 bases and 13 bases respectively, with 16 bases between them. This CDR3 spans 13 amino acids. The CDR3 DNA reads TGTGCCAGCAGTTTGCCCCCAAGGGGCCCACAGCATTTT. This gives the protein CASSLPPRGPQHF.

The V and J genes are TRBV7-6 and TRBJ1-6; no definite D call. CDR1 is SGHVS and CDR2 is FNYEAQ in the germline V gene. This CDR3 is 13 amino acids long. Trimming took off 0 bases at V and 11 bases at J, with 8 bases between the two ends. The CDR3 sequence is CASSLAQKTPLHF. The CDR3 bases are TGTGCCAGCAGCTTAGCGCAGAAAACACCCCTCCACTTT.

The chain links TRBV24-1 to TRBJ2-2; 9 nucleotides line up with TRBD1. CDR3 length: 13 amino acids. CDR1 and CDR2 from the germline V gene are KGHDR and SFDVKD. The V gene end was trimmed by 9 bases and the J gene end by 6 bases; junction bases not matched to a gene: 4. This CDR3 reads CATGDRGSGELFF. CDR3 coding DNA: TGTGCCACCGGCGACAGGGGGTCCGGGGAGCTGTTTTTT.

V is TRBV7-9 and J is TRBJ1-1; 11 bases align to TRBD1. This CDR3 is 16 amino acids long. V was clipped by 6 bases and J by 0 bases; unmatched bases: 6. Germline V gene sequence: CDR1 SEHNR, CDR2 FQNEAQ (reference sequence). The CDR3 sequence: CASRLGQGALNTEAFF. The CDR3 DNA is TGTGCCAGCAGACTAGGACAGGGGGCCTTGAACACTGAAGCTTTCTTT. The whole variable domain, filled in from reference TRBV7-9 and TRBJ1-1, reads DTGVSQNPRHKITKRGQNVTFRCDPISEHNRLYWYRQTLGQGPEFLTYFQNEAQLEKSRLLSDRFSAERPKGSFSTLEIQRTEQGDSAMYLCASRLGQGALNTEAFFGQGTRLTVV.

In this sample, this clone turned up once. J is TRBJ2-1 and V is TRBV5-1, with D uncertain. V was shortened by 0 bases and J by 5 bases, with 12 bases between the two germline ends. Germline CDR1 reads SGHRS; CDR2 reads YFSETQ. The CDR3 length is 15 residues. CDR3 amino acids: CASSLEALGDNEQFF. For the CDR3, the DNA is TGCGCCAGCAGCTTGGAGGCCTTGGGCGACAATGAGCAGTTCTTC.

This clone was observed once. Here the CDR3 reads CATEGGTGDINYGYTF. In DNA, the CDR3 is TGTGCCACCGAGGGCGGGACAGGGGATATTAACTATGGCTACACCTTC. V is TRBV2 and J is TRBJ1-2, with 10 bases lining up with TRBD1. The V gene end was trimmed by 10 bases and the J gene end by 1 base; junction bases not matched to a gene: 12. CDR3 length equals 16 residues. Germline V lookup: CDR1 SNHLY, CDR2 FYNNEI.

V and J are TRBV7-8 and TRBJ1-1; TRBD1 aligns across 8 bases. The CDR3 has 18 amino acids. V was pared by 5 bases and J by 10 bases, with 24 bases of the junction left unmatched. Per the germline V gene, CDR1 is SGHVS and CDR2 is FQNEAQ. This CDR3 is CASSQDEIDRGASDRAFF. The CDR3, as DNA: TGTGCCAGCAGCCAAGACGAAATAGACAGGGGAGCGAGCGATCGAGCTTTCTTT.

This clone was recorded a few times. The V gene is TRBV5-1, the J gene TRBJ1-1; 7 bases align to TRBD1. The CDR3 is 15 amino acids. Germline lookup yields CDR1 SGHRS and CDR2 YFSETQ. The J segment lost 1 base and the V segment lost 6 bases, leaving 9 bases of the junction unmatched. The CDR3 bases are TGCGCCAGCATGATGACAGGGCATACGAACACTGAAGCTTTCTTT. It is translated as CASMMTGHTNTEAFF.

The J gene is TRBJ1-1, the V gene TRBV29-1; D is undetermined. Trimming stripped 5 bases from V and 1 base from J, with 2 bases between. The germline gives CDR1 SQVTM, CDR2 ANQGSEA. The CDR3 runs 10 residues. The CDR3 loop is CSVRNTEAFF. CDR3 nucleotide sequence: TGCAGCGTTCGGAACACTGAAGCTTTCTTT.

CDR3 DNA sequence: TGTGCCAGCAGTTTTGCAGGGGGCAATCAGCCCCAGCATTTT. It yields the protein CASSFAGGNQPQHF. V is TRBV28 and J is TRBJ1-5, with a tentative D call TRBD1 (6 bases). The germline CDR1 and CDR2 sequences are MDHEN and SYDVKM. The V and J ends lost 3 bases and 2 bases respectively, with 8 bases between them. The CDR3 loop spans 14 amino acids.

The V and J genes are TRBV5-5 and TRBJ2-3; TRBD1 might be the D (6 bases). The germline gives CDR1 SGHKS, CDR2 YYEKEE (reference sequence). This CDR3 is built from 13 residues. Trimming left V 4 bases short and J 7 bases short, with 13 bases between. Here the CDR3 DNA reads TGTGCCAGCAGCGGCTCTGACAGGAATACGCAGTATTTT. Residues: CASSGSDRNTQYF.

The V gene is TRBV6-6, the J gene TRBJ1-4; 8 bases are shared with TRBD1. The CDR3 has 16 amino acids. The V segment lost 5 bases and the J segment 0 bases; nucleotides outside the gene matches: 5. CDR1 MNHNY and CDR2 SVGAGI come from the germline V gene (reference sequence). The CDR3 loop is CASSPDRGTTNEKLFF. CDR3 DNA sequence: TGTGCCAGCAGTCCCGACAGGGGCACAACTAATGAAAAACTGTTTTTT.

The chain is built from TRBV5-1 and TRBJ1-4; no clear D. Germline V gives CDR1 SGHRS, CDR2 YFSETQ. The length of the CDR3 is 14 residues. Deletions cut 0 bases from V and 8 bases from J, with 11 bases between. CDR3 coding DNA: TGCGCCAGCAGCTTGGGGACTTTGGGGGAAAAACTGTTTTTT. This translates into CASSLGTLGEKLFF.

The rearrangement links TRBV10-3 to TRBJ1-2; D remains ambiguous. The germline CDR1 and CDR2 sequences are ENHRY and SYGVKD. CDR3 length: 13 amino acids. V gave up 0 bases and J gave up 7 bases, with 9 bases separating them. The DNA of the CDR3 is TGTGCCATCAGTGAGTCGGAGGAGTCTGGCTACACCTTC. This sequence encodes CAISESEESGYTF.

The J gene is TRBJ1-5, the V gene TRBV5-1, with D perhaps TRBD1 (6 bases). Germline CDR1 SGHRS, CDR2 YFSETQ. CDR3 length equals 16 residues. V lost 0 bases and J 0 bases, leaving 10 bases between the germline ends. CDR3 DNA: TGCGCCAGCAGCTTGGGGACAGATTTTAGCAATCAGCCCCAGCATTTT. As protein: CASSLGTDFSNQPQHF.

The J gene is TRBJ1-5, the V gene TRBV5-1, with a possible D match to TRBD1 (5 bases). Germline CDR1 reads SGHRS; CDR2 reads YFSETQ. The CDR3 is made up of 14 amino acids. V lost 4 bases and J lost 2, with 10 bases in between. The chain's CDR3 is CASSPGGGNQPQHF. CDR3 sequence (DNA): TGCGCCAGCAGCCCGGGGGGGGGCAATCAGCCCCAGCATTTT.

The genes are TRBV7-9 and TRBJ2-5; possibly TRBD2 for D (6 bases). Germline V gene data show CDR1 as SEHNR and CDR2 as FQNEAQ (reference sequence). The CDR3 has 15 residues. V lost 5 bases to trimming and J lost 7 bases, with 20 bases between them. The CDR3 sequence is CASSLGPGAARTQYF. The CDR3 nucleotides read TGTGCCAGCAGCCTAGGCCCGGGAGCGGCAAGGACCCAGTACTTC.

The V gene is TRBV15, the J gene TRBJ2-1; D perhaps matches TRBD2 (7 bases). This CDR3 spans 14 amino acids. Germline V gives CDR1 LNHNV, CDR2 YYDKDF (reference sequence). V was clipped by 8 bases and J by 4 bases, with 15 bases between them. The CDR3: CATRERGGYNEQFF. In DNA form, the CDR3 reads TGTGCCACCCGCGAAAGGGGGGGGTACAATGAGCAGTTCTTC. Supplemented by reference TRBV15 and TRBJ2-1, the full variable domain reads DAMVIQNPRYQVTQFGKPVTLSCSQTLNHNVMYWYQQKSSQAPKLLFHYYDKDFNNEADTPDNFQSRRPNTSFCFLDIRSPGLGDTAMYLCATRERGGYNEQFFGPGTRLTVL.

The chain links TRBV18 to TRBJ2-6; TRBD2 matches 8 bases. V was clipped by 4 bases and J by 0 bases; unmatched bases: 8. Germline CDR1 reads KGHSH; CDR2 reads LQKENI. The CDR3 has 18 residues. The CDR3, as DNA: TGTGCCAGCTCACAGACGGGAGGGAAGTTCTCTGGGGCCAACGTCCTGACTTTC. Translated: CASSQTGGKFSGANVLTF.

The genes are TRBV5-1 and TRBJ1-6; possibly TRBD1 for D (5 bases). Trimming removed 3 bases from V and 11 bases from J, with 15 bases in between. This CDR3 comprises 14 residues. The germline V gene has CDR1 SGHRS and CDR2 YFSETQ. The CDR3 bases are TGCGCCAGCAGCTCCCGGGACTCTTCGACACCCCTCCACTTT. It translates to CASSSRDSSTPLHF.